Presented here are 16 T cell receptor beta chains from one specimen sequenced in a study of regulatory T cells in long-lasting Graves disease. Time point specified: newly diagnosed GD, antithyroid drugs for less than 3 months. Extracted PBMC RNA gave rise to the TCR library. Building the TCR beta libraries relied on iRepertoire HTBI primers, and CDR3 regions underwent Arm-PCR. TCRdb passed the multiplex PCR reads through MiXCR, listing each CDR3 protein once. The sample consists of roughly 500,000 distinct CDR3 sequences, about 11% of them appearing once. These data were also reused for a study on T cells in Graves' hyperthyroidism and ophthalmopathy.

Sequenced material: peripheral blood mononuclear cells (PBMCs), taken at new diagnosis, from a patient treated with antithyroid drugs. Receptors originate from a woman aged 25 to 45 with Graves disease.

This clonotype was counted ten times or more. The V call is TRBV2, the J call TRBJ1-4, with D possibly matching TRBD1 (6 bases). The CDR3 has 16 residues. Germline-derived CDR1 and CDR2 are SNHLY and FYNNEI. V was trimmed by 8 bases and J by 3 bases, leaving 19 bases between them. The CDR3 region is CASWDTPYSANEKLFF. CDR3 DNA: TGTGCCAGCTGGGACACCCCCTATTCGGCTAATGAAAAACTGTTTTTT.

There are many counts of this clonotype. CDR3 protein: CASNPFGEYTGELFF. The CDR3 coding sequence is TGTGCCAGCAACCCTTTTGGGGAGTACACCGGGGAGCTGTTTTTT. The chain uses TRBV27 and TRBJ2-2; D perhaps matches TRBD2 (5 bases). Germline V gene sequence: CDR1 MNHEY, CDR2 SMNVEV (reference sequence). This CDR3 has 15 residues. Between the trimmed V and J ends, which lost 7 bases and 3 bases, there was a span of 15 bases.

This clonotype was picked up many times. The V gene is TRBV2, the J gene TRBJ2-3; D uncertain. Looked up from germline, CDR1 is SNHLY and CDR2 is FYNNEI. This CDR3 contains 13 residues. Trimming removed 2 bases at V and 7 bases at J, with 10 bases between. The CDR3 nucleotides are TGTGCCAGCAGTGAAACAACGTTAAATACGCAGTATTTT. Protein product: CASSETTLNTQYF.

This clonotype has a count of ten or more. The chain combines TRBV5-4 with TRBJ2-5; TRBD2 aligns across 9 bases. The trim removed 9 bases at V and 4 bases at J, leaving 16 bases unmatched. This CDR3 spans 16 amino acids. The germline V gene encodes CDR1 SGHNT and CDR2 YYREEE (reference sequence). The DNA of the CDR3 is TGTGCCACCTCATCGTGGGGTAGCGGGAGCGGAGAGACCCAGTACTTC. This translates into CATSSWGSGSGETQYF. The variable domain in full, completed from reference TRBV5-4 and TRBJ2-5, reads ETGVTQSPTHLIKTRGQQVTLRCSSQSGHNTVSWYQQALGQGPQFIFQYYREEENGRGNFPPRFSGLQFPNYSSELNVNALELDDSALYLCATSSWGSGSGETQYFGPGTRLLVL.

The table lists this clonotype with many counts. The gene calls are TRBV4-3 and TRBJ2-1; 10 nucleotides line up with TRBD2. The CDR3 runs to 16 residues. The trim removed 0 bases at V and 3 bases at J, leaving 2 bases unmatched. Germline loops: CDR1 LGHNA, CDR2 YSLEER. CDR3 sequence: CASSQDLAGDYNEQFF. The CDR3 DNA reads as TGCGCCAGCAGCCAAGATCTAGCGGGAGACTACAATGAGCAGTTCTTC.

This chain connects TRBV7-9 to TRBJ1-1; TRBD1 might be the D (6 bases). Germline values: CDR1 SEHNR, CDR2 FQNEAQ (reference sequence). The CDR3 spans 14 residues. Deletions cut 5 bases from V and 1 base from J, with 11 bases between. The CDR3 sequence: CASSEMTGNTEAFF. The CDR3 nucleotides read TGTGCCAGCAGCGAGATGACAGGGAACACTGAAGCTTTCTTT.

There are many counts of this clonotype. The rearrangement uses TRBV11-2 and TRBJ2-3; no definite D call. Trimming took off 2 bases at V and 4 bases at J, with 10 bases between the two ends. The CDR3 loop spans 14 amino acids. Germline V CDR1 and CDR2: SGHAT, FQNNGV. CDR3: CASSLKGPADTQYF. The DNA of the CDR3 is TGTGCCAGCAGCTTAAAAGGGCCGGCAGATACGCAGTATTTT.

This chain uses TRBV4-1 with TRBJ2-7; TRBD2 is a possible D gene (6 bases). V was clipped by 2 bases and J by 2 bases, with 16 bases between them. Germline assignment: CDR1 MGHRA and CDR2 YSYEKL. The CDR3 consists of 16 residues. CDR3 sequence (DNA): TGCGCCAGCAGCCAATTGGGACTGGGGATGGCCTACGAGCAGTACTTC. This sequence encodes CASSQLGLGMAYEQYF.

As to this clonotype: This may be a read error, as it is one base from a much larger clone. The chain has TRBV12-3 or TRBV12-4 and TRBJ1-1; TRBD1 aligns across 9 bases. The CDR3 extends over 16 amino acids. V shed 11 bases, J shed 3 bases, and the junction held 16 bases outside the gene matches. The chain's CDR3 is CAGGSLTGGRDTEAFF. In DNA form, the CDR3 reads TGTGCCGGCGGATCCCTCACAGGGGGCCGGGACACTGAAGCTTTCTTT.

The J gene is TRBJ1-2, the V gene TRBV4-2; possibly TRBD1 for D (5 bases). The CDR3 sequence is 15 residues long. Germline V lookup: CDR1 LGHNA, CDR2 YNFKEQ. V was cut by 11 bases and J by 8 bases, with 27 bases left in between. CDR3 loop: CASSQKIGVLNGYTF. CDR3 DNA sequence: TGTGCCTCAAGCCAAAAGATAGGGGTGCTTAACGGCTACACCTTC.

This clonotype appeared many times. The rearrangement joins TRBV15 to TRBJ2-3; weak D call: TRBD1 (6 bases). V dropped 0 bases and J dropped 1 base, with 14 bases sitting between them. The CDR3 extends over 17 amino acids. The germline V gene has CDR1 LNHNV and CDR2 YYDKDF (reference sequence). The CDR3 nucleotides read TGTGCCACCAGCAGAGATGGGAACGCAGGGGGCACAGATACGCAGTATTTT. This gives the protein CATSRDGNAGGTDTQYF. The full variable domain, with the rest looked up from reference TRBV15 and TRBJ2-3, is DAMVIQNPRYQVTQFGKPVTLSCSQTLNHNVMYWYQQKSSQAPKLLFHYYDKDFNNEADTPDNFQSRRPNTSFCFLDIRSPGLGDTAMYLCATSRDGNAGGTDTQYFGPGTRLTVL.

This clonotype was recorded at least ten times. The rearrangement uses TRBV25-1 and TRBJ2-7, with D tentatively TRBD2 (6 bases). The CDR3 is 13 amino acids. Per the germline V gene, CDR1 is MGHDK and CDR2 is SYGVNS. V lost 0 bases and J lost 7, with 10 bases in between. The CDR3 reads CASSEYGEVEQYF. As DNA, the CDR3 is TGTGCCAGCAGTGAATATGGGGAGGTAGAGCAGTACTTC.

This clonotype came up many times. CDR3 region: CASSLVSVSYNEQFF. The DNA of the CDR3 is TGTGCCAGCAGCTTAGTTTCCGTCTCCTACAATGAGCAGTTCTTC. This chain uses TRBV7-2 with TRBJ2-1; D not certain. V was cut by 1 base and J by 0 bases, with 7 bases left in between. Germline CDR1 reads SGHTA; CDR2 reads FQGNSA. The CDR3 is made up of 15 amino acids.

In its sample, this clonotype was seen many times. The chain carries TRBV3-1 and TRBJ1-1; no definite D call. Between the trimmed V and J ends, which lost 3 bases and 5 bases, there was a span of 13 bases. Germline-derived CDR1 and CDR2 are LGHDT and YNNKEL (reference sequence). The CDR3 covers 14 residues. CDR3 nucleotides: TGTGCCAGCAGCCACCCTCGTTCGGTTACTGAAGCTTTCTTT. As protein: CASSHPRSVTEAFF. Drawing the rest from reference TRBV3-1 and TRBJ1-1, the complete variable domain is DTAVSQTPKYLVTQMGNDKSIKCEQNLGHDTMYWYKQDSKKFLKIMFSYNNKELIINETVPNRFSPKSPDKAHLNLHINSLELGDSAVYFCASSHPRSVTEAFFGQGTRLTVV.

This clonotype was detected many times. The J gene is TRBJ1-1, the V gene TRBV20-1; perhaps TRBD1 as D (5 bases). Trimming shortened V by 6 bases and J by 4 bases, and 6 bases separated the two germline ends. Germline lookup yields CDR1 DFQATT and CDR2 SNEGSKA (reference sequence). The CDR3 has 10 residues. CDR3 bases: TGCAGTGCCCAGGGCACTGAAGCTTTCTTT. Translating it yields CSAQGTEAFF.

This clonotype was found many times. V is TRBV2 and J is TRBJ1-2; D possibly corresponds to TRBD1 (6 bases). The germline gives CDR1 SNHLY, CDR2 FYNNEI. Trimming left V 2 bases short and J 4 bases short, with 11 bases between. This CDR3 contains 14 residues. This CDR3 is CASSEWGGGYGYTF. As DNA, the CDR3 is TGTGCCAGCAGTGAATGGGGGGGCGGCTATGGCTACACCTTC.